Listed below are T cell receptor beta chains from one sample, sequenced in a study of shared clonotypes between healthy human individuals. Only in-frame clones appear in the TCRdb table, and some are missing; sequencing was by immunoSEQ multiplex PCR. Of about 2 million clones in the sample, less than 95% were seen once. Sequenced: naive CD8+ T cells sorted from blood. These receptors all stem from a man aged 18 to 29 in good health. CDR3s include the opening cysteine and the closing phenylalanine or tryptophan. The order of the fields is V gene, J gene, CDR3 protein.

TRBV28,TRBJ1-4,CASSRDRGTNEKLFF
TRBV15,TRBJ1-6,CATSRAGLNSPLHF
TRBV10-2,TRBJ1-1,CASTGGGLAEAFF
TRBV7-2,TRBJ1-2,CASSLRDGTIYGYTF
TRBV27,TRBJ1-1,CASSLRGTEAFF
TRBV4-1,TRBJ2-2,CASSQVAGQHTGELFF
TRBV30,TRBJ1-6,CAWSGTGGDSPLHF
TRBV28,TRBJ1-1,CASSYRGGRTEAFF
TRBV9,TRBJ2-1,CASSPWTSRSYNEQFF
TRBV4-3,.,CASRKAWGDYEQYF
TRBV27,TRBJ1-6,CASSLAGGANSPLHF
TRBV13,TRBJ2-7,CASSSGTGGFGEQYF
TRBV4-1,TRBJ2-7,CASSQKDRVREQYF
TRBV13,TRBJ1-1,CASTGGTEAFF
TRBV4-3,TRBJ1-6,CASSQDRDRGSPLHF